The present TCR beta chain was sequenced within a study of CD8 T cells in Susac syndrome (dated by TCRdb to between 2017 and 2020). Study-level background: The study used repertoire sequencing to test whether antigen drove CD8+ T cell activation and differentiation in Susac syndrome. The clonality of the CD8+ T cell repertoire was compared across about a dozen healthy donors, some 14 Susac syndrome patients and under 19 multiple sclerosis patients. The full study reports these points: The number of individuals in the TCR sequencing and HLA analysis was acknowledged as relatively small.

RNA was extracted with the RNeasy kit and roughly 0.45 to 1 ug was reverse transcribed using random hexamers. The immunoSEQ multiplex PCR assay, which covers 54 Vbeta and 13 Jbeta segments, was used to amplify TCR beta CDR3 regions. Bias from PCR amplification was corrected by using a synthetic template baseline for primer optimization and for computational correction. In the authors' own workflow: Reads were annotated to V, D and J genes per IMGT and analyzed with immunoSEQ Analyzer, keeping only productive sequences. Clonality was calculated as one minus the Shannon entropy normalized by log2 of the number of productive unique sequences. For each patient and control, public and private clones were evaluated among the 100 most prevalent clones. Clones were defined as Susac-specific if absent from the healthy and MS cohorts, from approximately 1,100 published viral clones and from other ImmuneACCESS disease sequences. TCRdb trimmed the raw reads at Q25, called clones with MiXCR and kept productive beta chains. Every distinct CDR3 protein forms one entry, paired with its most common genes and DNA. These V and J calls are TCRdb output, not the study's own analysis. Recorded for this sample are 210,000 or so distinct CDR3 sequences; 80% to 95% of them occurred a single time. Around 0.13% of the sample lies in the top ten.

Peripheral blood CD8+ and CD4+ T cells from healthy donors, Susac syndrome patients and multiple sclerosis patients were profiled using high-throughput TCR beta sequencing. Multiple sclerosis controls were treatment-naive patients with stable or active relapsing-remitting disease fulfilling revised McDonald criteria. CD8+ TEMRA cells were enriched by FACS, while bulk CD8+ and CD4+ T cells were purified by magnetic negative isolation. Blood was collected in EDTA tubes and processed within 24 hours, with PBMCs isolated through density gradient centrifugation. PBMCs intended for TCR sequencing were cryopreserved in liquid nitrogen and were subsequently thawed in a 37 degrees C water bath. Purity of sorted or isolated CD4+, CD8+ and CD8+ TEMRA cells was at least 90%. Turning to this clonotype: Its antigen specificity is not known. One base away there is no much larger clone; base qualities are not given.

The material sequenced was CD8+ T cells from PBMCs. This TCR was sampled from a human donor with multiple sclerosis.

The DNA is as follows: TGTGCCACCAGTACCGACGAGGGCCAGTTTAGCAATCAGCCCCAGCATTTT. It translates as CATSTDEGQFSNQPQHF. The chain links TRBV15 with TRBJ1-5; the D gene cannot be resolved reliably. For CDR1 and CDR2, the germline V gene (reference sequence) lists LNHNV and YYDKDF. V and J are truncated by 6 bases and 0 bases respectively, leaving an intervening sequence of 18 bases. The CDR3 runs 17 amino acids, cysteine and phenylalanine included. Just the 51-base CDR3 DNA is kept, in frame starting at base 1.